The clone carrying this TCR beta chain appeared many times. The antigen remains unidentified. Hyperthyroidism of Graves' type that showed no ophthalmopathy progression within 18 months was stable. The sample originates from a study of T cells in Graves' hyperthyroidism and ophthalmopathy. Findings and limits, study-wide: By a 13 V-J model, ophthalmopathy was set apart from stable hyperthyroidism.

Deletions cut 7 bases from V and 1 base from J, with 10 bases between. The CDR3 is 13 amino acids. Germline CDR1 and CDR2: SQVTM and ANQGSEA. The investigators amplified TCR beta CDR3 regions from RNA transcripts. HTBI primers were employed in a first-round RT-PCR of the TCR CDR3. TCRdb used MiXCR to reprocess the multiplex PCR reads, holding one entry per CDR3 protein. Here the sample spans hundreds of thousands of distinct CDR3 sequences, over 35% being singletons. V gene TRBV29-1 combines with J gene TRBJ2-2, with D unclear. Sequenced material: blood. This clonotype was sampled from a man between 18 and 35 years old with Graves' hyperthyroidism. Written as DNA, the CDR3 is TGCAGCGCAAAAAGACAGAACACCGGGGAGCTGTTTTTT. It codes for CSAKRQNTGELFF.